This TCR beta chain was sequenced during a study of vaccination effects on CD4 cells after COVID-19. Under the ViraFEST assay, PBMC were stimulated with viral peptide pools so that antigen-specific CD4+ T cells expanded. Sequencing was performed afterwards. Isolating CD4+ T cells followed approximately nine days of culture. Confirmation by PCR established that the person had SARS-CoV-2 infection between March and December 2020. Roughly 2.1 million PBMC per well were cultured with 10 IU/ml IL-2 and roughly 9.9 ug/ml peptides. The authors exchanged half the medium for IL-2 medium on days 3 and 7. CDR1 GTSNPN and CDR2 SVGIG come from the germline V gene (reference sequence). This CDR3 has 16 residues. With V trimmed by 0 bases and J by 8 bases, 14 bases remained unmatched. Study-wide results and caveats: Late post-vaccination, clones induced by infection and those induced by vaccine underwent marked clonal contraction.

For this clone: No antigen is known for it.

This table comes from immunoSEQ multiplex PCR, and its TCRdb copy is limited to in-frame clones, with some not included. The sample lists some 56,000 clones; more than 75% were seen once. The sample consisted of CD4+ T cells from PBMCs cultured with HIV peptides, taken before COVID-19 vaccination. The subset denotes: HIV-1 Nef peptide pool negative control/reference culture. The sequence was collected from a human donor who had a prior SARS-CoV-2 infection. The chain carries TRBV30 and TRBJ2-7; TRBD2 aligns across 9 bases. CDR3 sequence reads: CAWSVRPSAGGLQQYF. The CDR3 DNA reads as TGTGCCTGGAGTGTTCGACCATCGGCGGGGGGGCTCCAGCAGTACTTC.